This T cell receptor (beta chain) was found in a study of PD-1 blockade in classical Hodgkin lymphoma. Study-level findings and limits: Reported baseline diversity: healthy donors highest, relapsed/refractory patients lowest.

Germline CDR1 reads SGHAT; CDR2 reads FQNNGV. With 3 bases removed from V and 7 bases from J, the gap between germline ends came to 13 bases. The CDR3 spans 14 residues. In every patient, relapse followed autologous stem cell transplantation, while exposure to brentuximab vedotin differed. Clones were read by immunoSEQ multiplex PCR, and TCRdb kept only the in-frame ones, dropping some. Among around 58,000 clones listed, roughly nine tenths were seen once. As for this clone: The antigen is undetermined.

This TCR derives from a human donor with classical Hodgkin lymphoma. The sample consisted of peripheral blood mononuclear cells (PBMCs), taken at baseline. The chain is built from TRBV11-2 and TRBJ2-1; D may be TRBD2 (6 bases). This CDR3 is CASSFGGSRNEQFF. In DNA form, the CDR3 reads TGTGCCAGCAGCTTCGGGGGTTCCCGGAATGAGCAGTTCTTC.